This T cell receptor beta chain was recovered during a study of blood T cell repertoires in COVID-19. Overall study context: The study drew acute and convalescent COVID-19 samples from the United States, Italy and Spain.

Repertoires were generated with immunoSEQ multiplex PCR, while TCRdb's copy carries only in-frame clones and drops some. The table records 120,000 to 150,000 clones, 75% to 90% of them present only once. CDR1 and CDR2 (germline): ENHRY, SYGVKD. CDR3 size: 12 residues. V gave up 11 bases and J gave up 7 bases; unmatched junction bases: 10. Enrolled during active infection, Seattle patients were then followed longitudinally. This sequence was found in a man between 18 and 29 years old with COVID-19, enrolled during active disease. The chain couples TRBV10-3 to TRBJ1-2; 7 bases are shared with TRBD1. The sequenced sample consisted of peripheral blood. The CDR3 region has the DNA TGTGCCGCAGGATCGACAGGGCTTGGCTACACCTTC. This translates into CAAGSTGLGYTF.